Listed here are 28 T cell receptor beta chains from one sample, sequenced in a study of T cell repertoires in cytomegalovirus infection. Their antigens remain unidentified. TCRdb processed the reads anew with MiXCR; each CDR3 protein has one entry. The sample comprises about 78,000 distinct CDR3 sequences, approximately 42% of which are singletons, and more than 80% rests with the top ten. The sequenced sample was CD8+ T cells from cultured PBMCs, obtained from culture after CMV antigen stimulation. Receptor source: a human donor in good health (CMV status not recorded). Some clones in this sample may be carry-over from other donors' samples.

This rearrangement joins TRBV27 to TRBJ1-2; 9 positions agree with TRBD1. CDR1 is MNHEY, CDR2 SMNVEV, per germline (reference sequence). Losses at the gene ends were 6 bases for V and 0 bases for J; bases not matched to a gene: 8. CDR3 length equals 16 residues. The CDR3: CASRPGTGTTNYGYTF. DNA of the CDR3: TGTGCCAGCAGACCCGGGACAGGGACTACTAACTATGGCTACACCTTC.

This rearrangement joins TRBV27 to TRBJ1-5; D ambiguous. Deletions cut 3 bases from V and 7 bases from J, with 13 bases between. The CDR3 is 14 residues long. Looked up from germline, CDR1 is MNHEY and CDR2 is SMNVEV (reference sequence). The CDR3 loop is CASSFGVNGQPQHF. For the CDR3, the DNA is TGTGCCAGCAGTTTCGGGGTCAATGGACAGCCCCAGCATTTT.

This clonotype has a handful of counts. The CDR3 DNA reads TGTGCCAGCAGCCCCACAGGGGGCCGCGGTCCCGGGGAGCTGTTTTTT. It specifies CASSPTGGRGPGELFF. The rearrangement joins TRBV7-6 to TRBJ2-2; TRBD1 agrees at 9 bases. This CDR3 has 16 residues. Losses at the gene ends were 5 bases for V and 6 bases for J; bases not matched to a gene: 10. Germline values: CDR1 SGHVS, CDR2 FNYEAQ.

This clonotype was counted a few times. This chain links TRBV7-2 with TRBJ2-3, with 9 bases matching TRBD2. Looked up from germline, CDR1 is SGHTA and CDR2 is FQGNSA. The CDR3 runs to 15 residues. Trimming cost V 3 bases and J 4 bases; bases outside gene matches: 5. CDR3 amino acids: CASSFGGGGADTQYF. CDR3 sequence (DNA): TGTGCCAGCAGCTTCGGTGGCGGGGGGGCAGATACGCAGTATTTT.

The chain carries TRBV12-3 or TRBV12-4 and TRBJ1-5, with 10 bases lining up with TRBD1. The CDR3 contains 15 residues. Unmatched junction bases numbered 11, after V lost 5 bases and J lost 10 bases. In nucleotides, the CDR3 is TGTGCCAGCAGTCTTACCTCCCCGACAGGGGGCCCCCAGCATTTT. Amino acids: CASSLTSPTGGPQHF.

The CDR3 region has the DNA TGTGCCAGCAGCTCCGACAGGTGGGGAGCTTTCTTT. Translating gives CASSSDRWGAFF. The J gene is TRBJ1-1, the V gene TRBV7-6; TRBD1 might be the D (6 bases). Germline V gene sequence: CDR1 SGHVS, CDR2 FNYEAQ. V lost 4 bases and J 10 bases, leaving 13 bases between the germline ends. The CDR3 consists of 12 residues.

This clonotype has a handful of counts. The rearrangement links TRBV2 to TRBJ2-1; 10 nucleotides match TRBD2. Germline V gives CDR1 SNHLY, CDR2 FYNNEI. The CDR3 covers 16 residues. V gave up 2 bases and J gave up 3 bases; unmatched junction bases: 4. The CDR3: CASSERSGGIYNEQFF. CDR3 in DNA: TGTGCCAGCAGTGAACGTAGCGGGGGGATCTACAATGAGCAGTTCTTC.

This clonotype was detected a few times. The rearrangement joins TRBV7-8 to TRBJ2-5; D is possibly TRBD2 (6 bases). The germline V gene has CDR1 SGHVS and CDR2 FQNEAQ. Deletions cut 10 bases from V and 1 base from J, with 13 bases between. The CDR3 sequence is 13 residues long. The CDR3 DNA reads TGTGCCACCTGCCTCGGGGGCCAAGAGACCCAGTACTTC. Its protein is CATCLGGQETQYF.

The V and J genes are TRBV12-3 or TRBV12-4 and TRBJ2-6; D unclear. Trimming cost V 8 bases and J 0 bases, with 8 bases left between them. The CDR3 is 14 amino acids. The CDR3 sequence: CASRGLSGANVLTF. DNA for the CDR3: TGTGCCAGCCGCGGCCTCTCTGGGGCCAACGTCCTGACTTTC.

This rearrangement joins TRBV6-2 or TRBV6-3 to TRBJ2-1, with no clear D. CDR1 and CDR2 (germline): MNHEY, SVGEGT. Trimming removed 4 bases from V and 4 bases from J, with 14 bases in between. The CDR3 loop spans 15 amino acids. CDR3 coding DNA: TGTGCCAGCAGTTCCTGGGTGAATTCTTACAATGAGCAGTTCTTC. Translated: CASSSWVNSYNEQFF.

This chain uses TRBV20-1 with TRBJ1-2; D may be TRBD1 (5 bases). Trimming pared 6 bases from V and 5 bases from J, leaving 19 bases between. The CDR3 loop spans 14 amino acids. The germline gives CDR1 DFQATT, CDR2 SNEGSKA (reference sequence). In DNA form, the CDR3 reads TGCAGTGCGGGTCTGGGGCTCGGAGGATATGGCTACACCTTC. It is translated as CSAGLGLGGYGYTF.

The CDR3 region is CASSPAKDSSYEQYF. In nucleotides, the CDR3 is TGTGCCAGTAGTCCGGCGAAGGACAGCTCCTACGAGCAGTACTTC. The chain links TRBV19 to TRBJ2-7, with D perhaps matching TRBD1 (6 bases). The CDR3 runs 15 residues. The V gene lost 5 bases and the J gene lost 0 bases, with 14 bases spanning the gap. The V gene's germline CDR1 is LNHDA and CDR2 SQIVND (reference sequence). Full variable domain (rest looked up from reference TRBV19 and TRBJ2-7): DGGITQSPKYLFRKEGQNVTLSCEQNLNHDAMYWYRQDPGQGLRLIYYSQIVNDFQKGDIAEGYSVSREKKESFPLTVTSAQKNPTAFYLCASSPAKDSSYEQYFGPGTRLTVT.

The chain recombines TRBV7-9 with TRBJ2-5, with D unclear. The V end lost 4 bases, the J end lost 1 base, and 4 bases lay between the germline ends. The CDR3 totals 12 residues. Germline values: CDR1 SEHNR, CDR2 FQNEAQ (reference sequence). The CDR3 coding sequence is TGTGCCAGCAGCTCCCTCCAAGAGACCCAGTACTTC. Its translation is CASSSLQETQYF.

CDR3 coding DNA: TGTGCCAGTACCCACGACAGGGGAATCTCCCACCCGGGCTCCTACAATGAGCAGTTCTTC. Translated: CASTHDRGISHPGSYNEQFF. The gene calls are TRBV19 and TRBJ2-1; 8 nucleotides match TRBD1. J lost 0 bases, V lost 7 bases, and 20 bases had no gene match. CDR1 LNHDA and CDR2 SQIVND come from the germline V gene (reference sequence). The CDR3 spans 20 residues.

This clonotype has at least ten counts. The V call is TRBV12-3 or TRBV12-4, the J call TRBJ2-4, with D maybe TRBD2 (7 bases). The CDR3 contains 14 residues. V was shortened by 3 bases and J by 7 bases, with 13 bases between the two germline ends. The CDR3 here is CASSLGGPDNIQYF. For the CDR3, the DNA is TGTGCCAGCAGTTTGGGGGGGCCGGATAACATTCAGTACTTC.

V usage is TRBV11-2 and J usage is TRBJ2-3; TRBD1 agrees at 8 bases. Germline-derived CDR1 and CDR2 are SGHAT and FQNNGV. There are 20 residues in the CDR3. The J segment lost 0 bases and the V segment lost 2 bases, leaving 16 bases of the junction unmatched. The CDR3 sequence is CASSLRPGTGRGVSTDTQYF. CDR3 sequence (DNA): TGTGCCAGCAGCTTACGGCCCGGGACAGGCAGAGGGGTTAGCACAGATACGCAGTATTTT.

For the CDR3, the DNA is TGTGCCAGCAGCCAAGATTTAGGAACTTTGGGCTACAATGAGCAGTTCTTC. Amino acid sequence: CASSQDLGTLGYNEQFF. This chain links TRBV14 with TRBJ2-1; no firm D call. Trimming took 0 bases from V and 3 from J, leaving 15 bases between them. Germline CDR1 reads SGHDN; CDR2 reads FVKESK. The CDR3 is 17 residues long.

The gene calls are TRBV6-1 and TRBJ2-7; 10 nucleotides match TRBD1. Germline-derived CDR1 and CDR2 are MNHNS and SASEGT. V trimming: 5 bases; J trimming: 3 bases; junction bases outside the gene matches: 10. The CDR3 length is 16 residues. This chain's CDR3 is CASSKFPGTGDYEQYF. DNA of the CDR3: TGTGCCAGCAGTAAGTTTCCCGGGACAGGGGACTACGAGCAGTACTTC.

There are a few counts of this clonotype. The CDR3 sequence: CASKEAGYVYEQYF. CDR3 nucleotide sequence: TGTGCCAGCAAAGAAGCCGGGTACGTCTACGAGCAGTACTTC. The chain carries TRBV6-2 or TRBV6-3 and TRBJ2-7; D remains unclear. The CDR3 spans 14 residues. Germline CDR1 is MNHEY and CDR2 is SVGEGT. The V end was cut by 7 bases, the J end by 3 bases, with 16 bases between.

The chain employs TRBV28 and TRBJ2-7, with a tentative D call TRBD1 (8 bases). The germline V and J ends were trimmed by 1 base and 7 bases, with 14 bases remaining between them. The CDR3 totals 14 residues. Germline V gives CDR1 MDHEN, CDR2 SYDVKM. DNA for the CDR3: TGTGCCAGCAGTTTATTAACAGGGGGGGGTGAGCAGTACTTC. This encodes CASSLLTGGGEQYF.

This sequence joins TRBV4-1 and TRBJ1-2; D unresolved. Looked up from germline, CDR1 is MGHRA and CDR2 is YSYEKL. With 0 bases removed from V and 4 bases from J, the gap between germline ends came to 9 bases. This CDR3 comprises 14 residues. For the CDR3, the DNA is TGCGCCAGCAGCCAAGATGCGGCAGCCTATGGCTACACCTTC. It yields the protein CASSQDAAAYGYTF.

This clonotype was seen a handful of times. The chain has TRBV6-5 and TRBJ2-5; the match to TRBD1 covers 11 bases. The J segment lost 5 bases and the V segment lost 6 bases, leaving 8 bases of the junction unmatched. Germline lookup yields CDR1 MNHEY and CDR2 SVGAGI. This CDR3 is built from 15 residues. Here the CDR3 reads CASSLGQGDLETQYF. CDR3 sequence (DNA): TGTGCCAGCAGCTTGGGACAGGGGGATTTGGAGACCCAGTACTTC.

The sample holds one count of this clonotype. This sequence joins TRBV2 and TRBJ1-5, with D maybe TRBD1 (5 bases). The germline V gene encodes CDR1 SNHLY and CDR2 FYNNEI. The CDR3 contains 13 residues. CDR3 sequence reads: CASRDWGNQPQHF. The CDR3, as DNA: TGTGCTAGCCGGGACTGGGGCAATCAGCCCCAGCATTTT.

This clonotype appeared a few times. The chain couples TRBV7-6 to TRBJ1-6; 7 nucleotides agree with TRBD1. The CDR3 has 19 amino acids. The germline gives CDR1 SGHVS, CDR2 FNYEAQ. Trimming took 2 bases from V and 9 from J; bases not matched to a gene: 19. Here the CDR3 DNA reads TGTGCCAGCAGCTTAACTTCGAAGGGACCGGGACAGAATTTTTCACCCCTCCACTTT. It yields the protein CASSLTSKGPGQNFSPLHF.

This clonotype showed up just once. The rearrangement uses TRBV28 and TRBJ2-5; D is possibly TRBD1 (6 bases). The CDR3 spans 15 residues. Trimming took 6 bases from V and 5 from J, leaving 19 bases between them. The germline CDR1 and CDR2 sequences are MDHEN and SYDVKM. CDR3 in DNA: TGTGCCAGCAGCCTAGTACAGGGCCCGGCGGAGACCCAGTACTTC. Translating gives CASSLVQGPAETQYF.

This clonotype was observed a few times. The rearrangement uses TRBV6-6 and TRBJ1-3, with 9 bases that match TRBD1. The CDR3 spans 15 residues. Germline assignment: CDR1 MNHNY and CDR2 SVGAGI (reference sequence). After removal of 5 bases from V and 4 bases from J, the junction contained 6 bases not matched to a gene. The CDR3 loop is CASSPGTGFGNTIYF. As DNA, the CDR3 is TGTGCCAGCAGTCCCGGGACAGGGTTCGGAAACACCATATATTTT.

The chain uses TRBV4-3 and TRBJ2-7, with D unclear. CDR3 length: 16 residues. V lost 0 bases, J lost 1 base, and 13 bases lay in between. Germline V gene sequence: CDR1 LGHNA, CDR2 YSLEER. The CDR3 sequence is CASSQDRSSQSYEQYF. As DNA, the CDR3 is TGCGCCAGCAGCCAAGATAGGTCCAGCCAGTCCTACGAGCAGTACTTC.

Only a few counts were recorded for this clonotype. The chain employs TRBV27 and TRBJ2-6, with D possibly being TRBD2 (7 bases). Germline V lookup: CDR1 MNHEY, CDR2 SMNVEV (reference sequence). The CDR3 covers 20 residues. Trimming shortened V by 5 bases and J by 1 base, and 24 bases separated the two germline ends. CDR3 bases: TGTGCCAGCAGTCCACTCGGGACGGGGGGCGTAAAATCTGGGGCCAACGTCCTGACTTTC. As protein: CASSPLGTGGVKSGANVLTF. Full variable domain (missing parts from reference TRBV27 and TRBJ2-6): EAQVTQNPRYLITVTGKKLTVTCSQNMNHEYMSWYRQDPGLGLRQIYYSMNVEVTDKGDVPEGYKVSRKEKRNFPLILESPSPNQTSLYFCASSPLGTGGVKSGANVLTFGAGSRLTVL.